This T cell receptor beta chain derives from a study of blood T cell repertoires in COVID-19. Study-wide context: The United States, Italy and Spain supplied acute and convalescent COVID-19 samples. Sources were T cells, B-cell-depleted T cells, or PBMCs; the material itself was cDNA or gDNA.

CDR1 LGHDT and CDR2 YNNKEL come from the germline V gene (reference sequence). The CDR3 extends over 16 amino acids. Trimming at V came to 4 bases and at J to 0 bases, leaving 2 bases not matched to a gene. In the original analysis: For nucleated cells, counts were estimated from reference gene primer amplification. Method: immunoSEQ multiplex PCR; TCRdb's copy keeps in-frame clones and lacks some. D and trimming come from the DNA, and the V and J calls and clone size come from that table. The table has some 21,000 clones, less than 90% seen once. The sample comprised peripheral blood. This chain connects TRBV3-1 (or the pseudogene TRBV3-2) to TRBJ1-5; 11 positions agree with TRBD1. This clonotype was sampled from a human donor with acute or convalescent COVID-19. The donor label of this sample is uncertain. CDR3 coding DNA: TGTGCCAGCAGCCGGGGGACAGGGGGTAGCAATCAGCCCCAGCATTTT. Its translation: CASSRGTGGSNQPQHF.